This TCR beta chain comes out of a study of control samples from healthy donors and cancer patients. J gave up 3 bases and V 5 bases, and 2 bases lay outside the gene matches. The germline gives CDR1 MDHEN, CDR2 SYDVKM. This CDR3 has 13 amino acids. Assay: immunoSEQ multiplex PCR; the TCRdb copy retains only in-frame clones and omits some. The table has about 160,000 clones, 95% to 96% seen once. The J gene is TRBJ2-7, the V gene TRBV28, with 9 bases lining up with TRBD1. The sequencing sample was made of blood. The TCR comes from a woman in her 30s in good health. CDR3 loop: CASSPGQGYEQYF. The DNA for the CDR3 is TGTGCCAGCAGTCCGGGACAGGGCTACGAGCAGTACTTC.